This T cell receptor beta chain appears in the sequencing data of a study of STAT5B mutations in CD4+ large granular lymphocyte leukemia. V gave up 4 bases and J gave up 10 bases, with 14 bases separating them. CDR3 length: 13 residues. Germline CDR1 is SGHDT and CDR2 is YYEEEE. Turning to this clone: Its target is unknown.

Repertoires were generated with immunoSEQ multiplex PCR, while TCRdb's copy carries only in-frame clones and drops some. The profile shows more than 30,000 clones, 76% of them singletons. Notes on the study in general: 8/27 top patient clones versus 2/35 control clones were TRBV06-family.

Buffy coats from healthy blood donors served as controls. The sequenced material came from CD4+ T cells from blood buffy coats. The clonotype originates from a human donor in good health. The chain has TRBV5-6 and TRBJ1-4; D gene uncertain. Here the CDR3 DNA reads TGTGCCAGCAGCCCTGGTGGGGTAGGAAAACTGTTTTTT. It translates to CASSPGGVGKLFF. The full variable domain, completed using reference TRBV5-6 and TRBJ1-4, is DAGVTQSPTHLIKTRGQQVTLRCSPKSGHDTVSWYQQALGQGPQFIFQYYEEEERQRGNFPDRFSGHQFPNYSSELNVNALLLGDSALYLCASSPGGVGKLFFGSGTQLSVL.